The 18 T cell receptor beta chains reported below all come from one sample, sequenced in a study of cytomegalovirus exposure and HLA in healthy donors. The assay was immunoSEQ multiplex PCR, and TCRdb's table has in-frame clones only and misses some. The sample yields about 75,000 clones, 85% seen once. Sequencing was performed on PBMCs. All receptors derive from a man aged 25-45 years in good health and CMV-seronegative.

This clone was counted once. The chain joins TRBV28 to TRBJ1-1; D might be TRBD1 (6 bases). In germline, CDR1 is MDHEN, CDR2 SYDVKM. CDR3 length equals 15 residues. The V and J ends lost 6 bases and 0 bases respectively, with 14 bases between them. CDR3 DNA: TGTGCCAGCAGCTACAGGGATGCTGTGAACACTGAAGCTTTCTTT. It encodes CASSYRDAVNTEAFF. The entire variable domain, with the rest obtained from reference TRBV28 and TRBJ1-1, is as follows: DVKVTQSSRYLVKRTGEKVFLECVQDMDHENMFWYRQDPGLGLRLIYFSYDVKMKEKGDIPEGYSVSREKKERFSLILESASTNQTSMYLCASSYRDAVNTEAFFGQGTRLTVV.

The genes are TRBV7-2 and TRBJ2-7; 9 bases line up with TRBD2. V lost 4 bases, J lost 1 base, and 8 bases stayed unmatched. The CDR3 length is 16 residues. The germline V gene encodes CDR1 SGHTA and CDR2 FQGNSA. The CDR3 DNA reads as TGTGCCAGCAGCTGGGCTAGCGGGGACCCTTCCTACGAGCAGTACTTC. Protein: CASSWASGDPSYEQYF.

The chain employs TRBV29-1 and TRBJ2-1; 11 bases line up with TRBD2. Germline CDR1 reads SQVTM; CDR2 reads ANQGSEA. J lost 6 bases, V lost 4 bases, and 2 bases had no gene match. This CDR3 has 13 residues. The CDR3 loop is CSVVSGGANEQFF. The CDR3 DNA follows: TGCAGCGTTGTTAGCGGGGGGGCCAATGAGCAGTTCTTC.

The chain uses TRBV23-1 and TRBJ1-4; a weak D match, TRBD1 (5 bases). TRBV23-1 is reported as an ORF; its role is uncertain. The CDR3 spans 18 residues. Trimming cost V 3 bases and J 4 bases, with 21 bases left between them. This CDR3 is CASSQSRGVPERNEKLFF. The CDR3 coding sequence is TGCGCCAGCAGTCAGAGTAGGGGCGTGCCGGAACGTAATGAAAAACTGTTTTTT.

The chain uses TRBV29-1 and TRBJ2-2; 9 bases are a match to TRBD1. V lost 6 bases and J lost 2; bases outside the gene matches: 7. This CDR3 has 15 residues. Germline V gives CDR1 SQVTM, CDR2 ANQGSEA. The CDR3 protein is CSVDPGQGNTGELFF. CDR3 DNA: TGCAGCGTGGACCCGGGACAGGGAAACACCGGGGAGCTGTTTTTT.

This chain joins TRBV7-9 and TRBJ1-2; 7 bases fit TRBD1. There are 14 residues in the CDR3. J was trimmed by 5 bases and V by 4 bases; bases with no gene match: 7. Germline-derived CDR1 and CDR2 are SEHNR and FQNEAQ (reference sequence). The CDR3 DNA is TGTGCCAGCAGCTCAGGGGGATCATGGTATGGCTACACCTTC. This encodes CASSSGGSWYGYTF.

The chain joins TRBV6-5 to TRBJ2-7; TRBD2 agrees at 10 bases. The CDR3 loop spans 15 amino acids. Trimming cost V 5 bases and J 3 bases; bases outside gene matches: 7. CDR1 and CDR2 (germline): MNHEY, SVGAGI. The CDR3 region is CASSPYTSGVYEQYF. CDR3 in DNA: TGTGCCAGCAGTCCTTACACTAGCGGGGTCTACGAGCAGTACTTC.

V and J are TRBV6-5 and TRBJ1-5, with 7 nucleotides matching TRBD1. Germline V gives CDR1 MNHEY, CDR2 SVGAGI. The CDR3 extends over 14 amino acids. The V segment lost 6 bases and the J segment 1 base; nucleotides outside the gene matches: 3. In DNA, the CDR3 is TGTGCCAGCAGGGTGACAGGGAGCAATCAGCCCCAGCATTTT. Protein product: CASRVTGSNQPQHF.

The chain combines TRBV5-5 with TRBJ2-1; D is undetermined. The CDR3 is made up of 15 amino acids. Trimming stripped 0 bases from V and 3 bases from J, with 10 bases between. The germline V gene encodes CDR1 SGHKS and CDR2 YYEKEE (reference sequence). The CDR3 spells CASSLGGSNYNEQFF. The DNA for the CDR3 is TGTGCCAGCAGCTTGGGAGGATCTAACTACAATGAGCAGTTCTTC.

This clone appeared a single time. The gene calls are TRBV14 and TRBJ2-2; D possibly corresponds to TRBD2 (5 bases). Trimming took off 2 bases at V and 1 base at J, with 8 bases between the two ends. Germline CDR1 and CDR2: SGHDN and FVKESK. The CDR3 is 15 residues long. CDR3 region: CASSQQGRNTGELFF. Written as DNA, the CDR3 is TGTGCCAGCAGCCAACAAGGGAGGAACACCGGGGAGCTGTTTTTT.

This clone was found once. J is TRBJ2-7 and V is TRBV15; TRBD2 aligns across 7 bases. V was clipped by 1 base and J by 2 bases; unmatched bases: 8. The V gene's germline CDR1 is LNHNV and CDR2 YYDKDF (reference sequence). The CDR3 is 16 residues long. CDR3 protein: CATSRGGGINPYEQYF. CDR3 DNA sequence: TGTGCCACCAGCAGAGGGGGAGGGATAAACCCCTACGAGCAGTACTTC.

The chain employs TRBV7-2 and TRBJ1-1; possibly TRBD1 for D (5 bases). V was cut by 7 bases and J by 10 bases, with 16 bases left in between. This CDR3 spans 12 amino acids. Looked up from germline, CDR1 is SGHTA and CDR2 is FQGNSA. CDR3 bases: TGTGCCAGCAATTTGCCCCCCACAGGAGCTTTCTTT. It specifies CASNLPPTGAFF. The variable domain in full, completed from reference TRBV7-2 and TRBJ1-1, reads GAGVSQSPSNKVTEKGKDVELRCDPISGHTALYWYRQSLGQGLEFLIYFQGNSAPDKSGLPSDRFSAERTGGSVSTLTIQRTQQEDSAVYLCASNLPPTGAFFGQGTRLTVV.

This chain uses TRBV6-5 with TRBJ2-3; 11 bases are shared with TRBD2. The CDR3 runs 15 residues. Trimming at V came to 5 bases and at J to 4 bases, leaving 5 bases not matched to a gene. CDR1 and CDR2 (germline): MNHEY, SVGAGI. CDR3 nucleotide sequence: TGTGCCAGCAGTCGTAGCGGGGGGGCATCAGATACGCAGTATTTT. Translation: CASSRSGGASDTQYF.

The rearrangement uses TRBV5-1 and TRBJ1-3; D not certain. V lost 0 bases, J lost 1 base, and 5 bases lay in between. The CDR3 is made up of 14 amino acids. Germline V gene lookup returns CDR1 SGHRS and CDR2 YFSETQ. The CDR3 loop reads CASSLGGSGNTIYF. CDR3 DNA: TGCGCCAGCAGCTTGGGAGGGTCTGGAAACACCATATATTTT.

This chain joins TRBV5-6 and TRBJ1-1; TRBD1 matches at 8 bases. Germline V lookup: CDR1 SGHDT, CDR2 YYEEEE. The ends lost 7 bases at V and 4 bases at J; junction bases unmatched: 9. The CDR3 covers 14 residues. CDR3 in amino acids: CASGTGNAGTEAFF. Here the CDR3 DNA reads TGTGCCAGCGGGACAGGTAACGCTGGCACTGAAGCTTTCTTT. Full variable domain (remainder filled in from reference TRBV5-6 and TRBJ1-1): DAGVTQSPTHLIKTRGQQVTLRCSPKSGHDTVSWYQQALGQGPQFIFQYYEEEERQRGNFPDRFSGHQFPNYSSELNVNALLLGDSALYLCASGTGNAGTEAFFGQGTRLTVV.

The chain has TRBV9 and TRBJ2-1, with a tentative D call TRBD2 (5 bases). Germline V lookup: CDR1 SGDLS, CDR2 YYNGEE. V lost 4 bases and J lost 7, with 9 bases in between. The CDR3 contains 12 residues. CDR3 DNA: TGTGCCAGCAGCCCTAGCAGGAATGAGCAGTTCTTC. It yields the protein CASSPSRNEQFF.

V usage is TRBV4-1 and J usage is TRBJ1-2; D not resolved. With 1 base removed from V and 4 bases from J, the gap between germline ends came to 13 bases. This CDR3 spans 15 amino acids. CDR1 MGHRA and CDR2 YSYEKL come from the germline V gene. The CDR3 here is CASSQVQIFSYGYTF. Here the CDR3 DNA reads TGCGCCAGCAGCCAAGTCCAGATTTTCAGCTATGGCTACACCTTC.

The DNA of the CDR3 is TGTGCCAGCAGTTACAGGACATCCTTTAGCAATCAGCCCCAGCATTTT. Amino acids: CASSYRTSFSNQPQHF. The chain employs TRBV6-6 and TRBJ1-5, with D perhaps matching TRBD1 (5 bases). This CDR3 contains 16 residues. V was shortened by 2 bases and J by 0 bases, with 11 bases between the two germline ends. Germline CDR1 is MNHNY and CDR2 is SVGAGI (reference sequence).